Sequencing of this T cell receptor (beta chain) was carried out in a study of CD8 T cells in Susac syndrome. The CDR3 contains 12 residues. The germline CDR1 and CDR2 sequences are MNHEY and SVGAGI. With 7 bases removed from V and 10 bases from J, the gap between germline ends came to 14 bases. This clonotype was picked up one time. cDNA came from approximately 0.5 to 1 ug RNA primed by random hexamers. One entry per CDR3 protein, called by TCRdb with MiXCR from the immunoSEQ multiplex PCR reads. The top ten clones hold roughly 0.15% of a sample with 160,000 or so distinct CDR3 sequences, about 95% of them seen once.

The sample comprised CD4+ T cells from PBMCs. The sequence was collected from a human donor with Susac syndrome. V gene TRBV6-5 combines with J gene TRBJ2-1; D is unclear. In nucleotides, the CDR3 is TGTGCCAGCAAAAACGAGGTCCTAGAGCAGTTCTTC. It specifies CASKNEVLEQFF.